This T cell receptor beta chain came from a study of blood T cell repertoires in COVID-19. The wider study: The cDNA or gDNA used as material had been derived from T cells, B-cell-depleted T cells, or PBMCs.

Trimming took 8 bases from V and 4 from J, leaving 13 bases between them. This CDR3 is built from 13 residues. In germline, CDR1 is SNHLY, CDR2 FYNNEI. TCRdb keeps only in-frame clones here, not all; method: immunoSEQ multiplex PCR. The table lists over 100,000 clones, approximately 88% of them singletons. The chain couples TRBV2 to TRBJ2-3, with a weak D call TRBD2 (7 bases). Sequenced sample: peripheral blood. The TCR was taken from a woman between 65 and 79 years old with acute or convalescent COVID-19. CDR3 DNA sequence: TGTGCCAGCTCTGAGGGGGGGGCAGATACGCAGTATTTT. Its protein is CASSEGGADTQYF.